This TCR beta chain was sequenced during a study of T cells after yellow fever vaccination. There are many counts of this clonotype. From germline, CDR1 is SGHRS and CDR2 YFSETQ. Trimming at V came to 1 base and at J to 6 bases, leaving 4 bases not matched to a gene. The CDR3 runs to 14 residues. In TCRdb, the 5' RACE reads were re-called with MiXCR into one record per CDR3 protein. The table includes 250,000 or so distinct CDR3 sequences, approximately 3.5% detected once. The receptor was isolated from a man younger than 30 who received the YFV17D yellow fever vaccine. V and J are TRBV5-1 and TRBJ2-3; 8 bases are shared with TRBD1. The source material was PBMCs, sampled 15 days after the yellow fever booster vaccination. CDR3 coding DNA: TGCGCCAGCAGCTTGAGGACAGGGTCGGATACGCAGTATTTT. Its protein product is CASSLRTGSDTQYF.